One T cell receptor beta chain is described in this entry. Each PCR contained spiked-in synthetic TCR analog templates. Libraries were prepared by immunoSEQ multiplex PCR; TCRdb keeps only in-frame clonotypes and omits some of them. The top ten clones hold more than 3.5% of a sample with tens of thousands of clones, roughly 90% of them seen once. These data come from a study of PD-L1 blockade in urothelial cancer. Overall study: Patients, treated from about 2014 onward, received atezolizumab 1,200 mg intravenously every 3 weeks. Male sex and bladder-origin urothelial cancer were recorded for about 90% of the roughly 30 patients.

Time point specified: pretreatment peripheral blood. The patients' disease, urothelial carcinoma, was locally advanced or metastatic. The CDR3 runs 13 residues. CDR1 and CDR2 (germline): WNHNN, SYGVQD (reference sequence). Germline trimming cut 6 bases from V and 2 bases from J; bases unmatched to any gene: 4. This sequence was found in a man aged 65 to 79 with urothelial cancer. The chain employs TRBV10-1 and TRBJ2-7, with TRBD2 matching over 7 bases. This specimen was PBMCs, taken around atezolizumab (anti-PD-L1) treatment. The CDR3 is CASSAGVTYEQYF. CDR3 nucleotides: TGCGCCAGCAGCGCGGGAGTAACCTACGAGCAGTACTTC.